The present T cell receptor (beta chain) was sequenced within a study of T cell changes during pregnancy in multiple sclerosis. The germline gives CDR1 LNHDA, CDR2 SQIVND (reference sequence). V lost 6 bases to trimming and J lost 5 bases; unmatched junction nucleotides: 15. The length of the CDR3 is 17 residues. Method: immunoSEQ multiplex PCR; TCRdb's copy keeps in-frame clones and lacks some. The sample has around 70,000 clones; 85% to 95% are singletons. The clonotype originates from a female donor with multiple sclerosis, enrolled in a pregnancy study. V and J are TRBV19 and TRBJ1-2; 10 bases fit TRBD1. The specimen was peripheral blood, collected before pregnancy. CDR3 residues: CASRAWDRGSQAYGYTF. As DNA, the CDR3 is TGTGCCAGTAGAGCGTGGGACAGGGGAAGTCAAGCTTATGGCTACACCTTC.